This T cell receptor (beta chain) stems from a study of blood T cell repertoires in COVID-19. As for the study in general: Spain, Italy and the United States supplied samples that represented acute and convalescent COVID-19.

The CDR3 extends over 16 amino acids. Germline V gene sequence: CDR1 SGHRS, CDR2 YFSETQ. V shed 0 bases and J 1 base; nucleotides not matched to a gene: 4. Using immunoSEQ multiplex PCR, the repertoire was profiled, and TCRdb retains in-frame clones only, with some absent. The data contain 100,000 to 120,000 clones, around 79% of them singletons. Sequenced: peripheral blood. V and J are TRBV5-1 and TRBJ2-5, with 9 positions matching TRBD1. The sequence derives from a woman of 80 years or more with active or convalescent COVID-19. In DNA, the CDR3 is TGCGCCAGCAGCTTGGAGACAGGGGGACCCCAAGAGACCCAGTACTTC. Amino acids: CASSLETGGPQETQYF.